The entry below gives a single T cell receptor beta chain sequence along with its context. Antigen specificity is unknown. This entry belongs to a study of T cells expressing NK-cell markers. Study outcomes and limitations: Unclear, still, was the HCMV specificity of the expanded NKG2C+ T cell clones.

Reanalyzing the 5' RACE reads, TCRdb keeps one entry per CDR3 protein, without DNA. The sample includes 500,000 to 700,000 distinct CDR3 sequences. Germline CDR1 LGHNT, CDR2 FRNRAP. The CDR3 loop spans 13 amino acids. The J gene is TRBJ2-1, the V gene TRBV12-5; TCRdb calls TRBD1, which cannot be checked without DNA. The sequenced sample was blood T cells: a sorted CD56 or NKG2C T cell subset, CD4+ or CD8+ T cells, or bulk PBMC T cells (not recorded which). This receptor was obtained from a man between 18 and 29 years old in good health. CDR3 sequence reads: CASVTGSPIEQFF.